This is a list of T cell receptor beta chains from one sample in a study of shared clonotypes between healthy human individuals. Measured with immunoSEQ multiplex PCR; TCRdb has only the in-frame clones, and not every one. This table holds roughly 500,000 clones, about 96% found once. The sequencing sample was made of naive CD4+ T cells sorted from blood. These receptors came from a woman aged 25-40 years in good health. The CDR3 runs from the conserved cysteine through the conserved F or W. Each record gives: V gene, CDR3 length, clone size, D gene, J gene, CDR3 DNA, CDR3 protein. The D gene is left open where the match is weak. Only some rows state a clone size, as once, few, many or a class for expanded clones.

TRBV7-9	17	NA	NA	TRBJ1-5	TGTGCCAGCAGCTTAGGACGAGATCAGGGTGTTGATCAGCCCCAGCATTTT	CASSLGRDQGVDQPQHF
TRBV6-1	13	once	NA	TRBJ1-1	TGTGCCACAAAAATGGGACAGAACACTGAAGCTTTCTTT	CATKMGQNTEAFF
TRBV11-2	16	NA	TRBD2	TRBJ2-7	TGTGCCAGCAGCTTAGTGGCAGCGGGAGGGCGCTACGAGCAGTACTTC	CASSLVAAGGRYEQYF
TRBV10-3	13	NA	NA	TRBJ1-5	TGTGCCATCAGTGAGGAGGGTCCTCAGCCCCAGCATTTT	CAISEEGPQPQHF
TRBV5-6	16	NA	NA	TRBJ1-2	TGTGCCAGCAGCTCGACCGGGACCGTCTTATTTTATGGCTACACCTTC	CASSSTGTVLFYGYTF
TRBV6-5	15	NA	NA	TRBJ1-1	TGTGCCAGCAGTGGAATAGCCAGGGAGAACACTGAAGCTTTCTTT	CASSGIARENTEAFF
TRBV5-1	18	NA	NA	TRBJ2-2	TGCGCCAGCAGCTTCAGGGTGTCTCCGGGAAAGAACACCGGGGAGCTGTTTTTT	CASSFRVSPGKNTGELFF
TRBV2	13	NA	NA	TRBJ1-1	TGTGCCAGCAGGGGGCAAGGTAAAACTGAAGCTTTCTTT	CASRGQGKTEAFF
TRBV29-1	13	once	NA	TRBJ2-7	TGCAGCGTTGAAGAGTCCGGGGCCGGGCTGGAGTACTTC	CSVEESGAGLEYF
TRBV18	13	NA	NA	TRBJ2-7	TGTGCCAGCTCACCGGGCCCGACCTACGAGCAGTACTTC	CASSPGPTYEQYF
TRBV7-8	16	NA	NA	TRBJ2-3	TGTGCCAGCAGCCCCAGCCGGGACCAACCCACAGATACGCAGTATTTT	CASSPSRDQPTDTQYF
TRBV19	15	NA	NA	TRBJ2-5	TGTGCCAGTAGTATTGGTGGCAGGGGACCTACGGAGCAGTACTTC	CASSIGGRGPTEQYF
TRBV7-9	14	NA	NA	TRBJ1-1	TGTGCCAGCAGCTCTGGACGGAGGGGCACTGAAGCTTTCTTT	CASSSGRRGTEAFF
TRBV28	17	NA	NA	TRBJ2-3	TGTGCCAGCAGTTTAAATCCTCCAGGGACTAGCACAGATACGCAGTATTTT	CASSLNPPGTSTDTQYF
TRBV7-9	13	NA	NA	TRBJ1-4	TGTGCCAGCAGCTTAGGACGTGTTGAAAAACTGTTTTTT	CASSLGRVEKLFF
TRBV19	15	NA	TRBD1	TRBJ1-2	TGTGCCAGTACTACGACAGGGGCGGCTAACTATGGCTACACCTTC	CASTTTGAANYGYTF
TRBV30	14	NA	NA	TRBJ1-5	TGTGCCTGGAGTGACTATTCTAGCAATCAGCCCCAGCATTTT	CAWSDYSSNQPQHF
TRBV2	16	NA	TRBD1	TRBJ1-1	TGTGCCAGCACCGAGCAGGGGGGCCGGGTAGGCACTGAAGCTTTCTTT	CASTEQGGRVGTEAFF
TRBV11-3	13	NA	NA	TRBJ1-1	TGTGCCAGCAGCTTAGATCACAACACTGAAGCTTTCTTT	CASSLDHNTEAFF
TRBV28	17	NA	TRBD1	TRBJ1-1	TGTGCCAGCAGTTTATCGTTCGGGGGACAGGAGAACACTGAAGCTTTCTTT	CASSLSFGGQENTEAFF
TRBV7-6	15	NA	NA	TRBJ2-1	TGTGCCAGCAGCTCGTCCGGACAGACTTACAATGAGCAGTTCTTC	CASSSSGQTYNEQFF
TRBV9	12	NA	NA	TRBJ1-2	TGTGCCAGCAGCGCCGACATTCGGGGCTACACCTTC	CASSADIRGYTF
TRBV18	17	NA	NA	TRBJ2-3	TGTGCCAGCTCACCAGCCGGGACCCGGGGGTACACAGATACGCAGTATTTT	CASSPAGTRGYTDTQYF
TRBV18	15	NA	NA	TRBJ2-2	TGTGCCAGCTCGCGGGGTACAGAGAACACCGGGGAGCTGTTTTTT	CASSRGTENTGELFF
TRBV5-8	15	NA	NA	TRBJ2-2	TGTGCCAGCAGCTTCCGACTATCCGGTACCGGGGAGCTGTTTTTT	CASSFRLSGTGELFF
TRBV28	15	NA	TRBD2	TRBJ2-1	TGTGCCAGCAGTTTACAGGGACTAGCGTCCAATGAGCAGTTCTTC	CASSLQGLASNEQFF
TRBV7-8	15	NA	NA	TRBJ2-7	TGTGCCAGCAGCTTAGCGGTGCAGGGCTTGGGCGAGCAGTACTTC	CASSLAVQGLGEQYF
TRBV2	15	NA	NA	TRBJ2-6	TGTGCCAGCATGGGTTCTGGGTCTGGGGCCAACGTCCTGACTTTC	CASMGSGSGANVLTF
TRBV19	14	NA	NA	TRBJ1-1	TGTGCCAGTATTCCCGACAGTAAGAACACTGAAGCTTTCTTT	CASIPDSKNTEAFF
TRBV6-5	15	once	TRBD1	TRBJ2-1	TGTGCCAGCAGTTCGACAGGGGGCGCTTTATCTGAGCAGTTCTTC	CASSSTGGALSEQFF
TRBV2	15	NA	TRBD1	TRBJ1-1	TGTGCCAGCACGACAAGACAGGGGATGAACACTGAAGCTTTCTTT	CASTTRQGMNTEAFF